This T cell receptor beta chain emerged from a study of blood T cells in healthy people across ages. Germline V CDR1 and CDR2: MNHNY, SVGAGI (reference sequence). V was clipped by 5 bases and J by 2 bases, with 10 bases between them. CDR3 length: 13 residues. For the second PCR, which ran for 7 to 11 cycles, a sample-barcoded 5' primer and a J-beta primer mix were used. TCRdb called the 5' RACE reads again in MiXCR, with one record for every CDR3 protein. The table records over 950,000 distinct CDR3 sequences, roughly two fifths of them present only once. Material for sequencing was blood. The chain couples TRBV6-6 to TRBJ2-7; a possible D gene is TRBD1 (6 bases). The sequence derives from a man aged 18 to 35 in good health. CDR3 amino acids: CASSNREAYEQYF. In DNA form, the CDR3 reads TGTGCCAGCAGTAACAGGGAAGCCTACGAGCAGTACTTC.